This T cell receptor (beta chain) was obtained from a study of cytomegalovirus exposure and HLA in healthy donors. This CDR3 comprises 16 residues. Germline values: CDR1 MDHEN, CDR2 SYDVKM. V lost 4 bases to trimming and J lost 3 bases, with 15 bases between them. The study ran its PCR with 60 Vbeta and 13 Jbeta primers. Produced via immunoSEQ multiplex PCR; TCRdb's table is partial and in-frame only. The sample has 150,000 or so clones; just under 85% are singletons. The receptor was isolated from a woman aged 40 to 50 in good health and CMV-seronegative. This sequence joins TRBV28 and TRBJ2-2; a weak D match, TRBD2 (5 bases). The sample was PBMCs. The CDR3 DNA sequence: TGTGCCAGCAGTTCACCCGATGCGGGTCACACCGGGGAGCTGTTTTTT. As protein: CASSSPDAGHTGELFF. Drawing the rest from reference TRBV28 and TRBJ2-2, the complete variable domain is DVKVTQSSRYLVKRTGEKVFLECVQDMDHENMFWYRQDPGLGLRLIYFSYDVKMKEKGDIPEGYSVSREKKERFSLILESASTNQTSMYLCASSSPDAGHTGELFFGEGSRLTVL.